This T cell receptor beta chain appears in the sequencing data of a study of blood T cell repertoires in COVID-19. Study overall: Both acute and convalescent COVID-19 samples were obtained from the United States, Italy and Spain.

In the original workflow: Cell counts per sample came from amplifying reference gene primers. Profiled with immunoSEQ multiplex PCR; TCRdb holds only in-frame clones, not every one. The DNA gave D and trimming, while V, J and clone size come from that table. The sample has a few hundred thousand clones; 89% are singletons. The CDR3 length is 15 residues. The germline V gene encodes CDR1 SQVTM and CDR2 ANQGSEA. V trimming: 3 bases; J trimming: 8 bases; junction bases outside the gene matches: 12. Donors were grouped by their self-reported clinical history. Donors in Cohort 3 counted as recovered after two negative PCRs, clearance, or symptom resolution. This clone was recorded only once.

This chain uses TRBV29-1 with TRBJ1-2, with 10 bases matching TRBD1. Sequencing used PBMCs or T cells enriched from blood (not recorded which). This TCR was recovered from a woman aged 40 to 55 who had recovered from COVID-19. For the CDR3, the DNA is TGCAGCGTTGAGAGCGCTGGGGGGACAGGGGAAGGCTACACCTTC. Amino acid sequence: CSVESAGGTGEGYTF.